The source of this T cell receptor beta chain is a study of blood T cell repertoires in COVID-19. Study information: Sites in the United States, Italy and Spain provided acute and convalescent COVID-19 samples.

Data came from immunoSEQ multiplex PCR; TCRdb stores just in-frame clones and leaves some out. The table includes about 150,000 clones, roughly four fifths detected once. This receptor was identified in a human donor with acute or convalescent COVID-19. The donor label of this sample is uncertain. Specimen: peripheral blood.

DNA for the CDR3: TGTGCCAGCAGCCCCGGGACAGGGGCATACGAGCAGTACTTC. Amino acids: CASSPGTGAYEQYF. The chain has TRBV11-2 and TRBJ2-7, with 10 bases matching TRBD1. The CDR3 extends over 14 amino acids. J was trimmed by 4 bases and V by 5 bases; bases with no gene match: 5. Per the germline V gene, CDR1 is SGHAT and CDR2 is FQNNGV.